Listed here are 17 T cell receptor beta chains from one sample, sequenced in a study of cytomegalovirus exposure and HLA in healthy donors (dated by TCRdb to 2015 to 2018). Library creation used the immunoSEQ multiplex PCR assay. A mixture of 60 forward primers for TCR Vbeta segments and 13 reverse primers for TCR Jbeta segments was used in the multiplex PCR. Drawn from immuneACCESS, this table holds only the in-frame rearrangements with V and J called that TCRdb kept. Clones are partly lost; checked studies trace under half to an unresolved V gene and leave the rest unexplained. In all, the sample holds fewer than 250,000 clones, and 70% to 80% of those were seen once. Together, the top ten hold roughly 2% of the sample. The sample consisted of PBMCs. The source is a woman aged 25 to 39 in good health and CMV-seronegative.

This clone was seen only once. V and J are TRBV7-4 and TRBJ2-7, with a possible D match to TRBD2 (5 bases). The germline V gene encodes CDR1 SGHVT and CDR2 SQSDAQ. V was shortened by 6 bases and J by 5 bases, with 8 bases between the two germline ends. The CDR3 has 11 residues. CDR3 nucleotides: TGTGCCAGCAGGTCGGAGGACGAGCAGTACTTC. Its translation is CASRSEDEQYF.

V is TRBV7-2 and J is TRBJ2-3, with D unclear. V was cut by 4 bases and J by 1 base, with 6 bases left in between. The CDR3 length is 13 residues. Germline V gene data show CDR1 as SGHTA and CDR2 as FQGNSA. CDR3 sequence reads: CASSSGGTDTQYF. Written as DNA, the CDR3 is TGTGCCAGCAGCTCCGGAGGCACAGATACGCAGTATTTT.

This chain connects TRBV19 to TRBJ1-3, with D hard to call. Germline V gives CDR1 LNHDA, CDR2 SQIVND (reference sequence). This CDR3 has 16 residues. Trimming pared 5 bases from V and 0 bases from J, leaving 14 bases between. In DNA, the CDR3 is TGTGCCAGTAGTTCTCCTGCAGACTACTCTGGAAACACCATATATTTT. It encodes CASSSPADYSGNTIYF.

J is TRBJ2-5 and V is TRBV11-2, with TRBD2 matching over 9 bases. The V and J ends lost 6 bases and 1 base, in that order; junction bases with no gene match: 6. This CDR3 is 15 amino acids long. Germline CDR1 and CDR2: SGHAT and FQNNGV. DNA for the CDR3: TGTGCCAGCAGGGGGCGGGGGGGAATCCAAGAGACCCAGTACTTC. Translated: CASRGRGGIQETQYF.

The V gene is TRBV5-8, the J gene TRBJ2-3; a possible D gene is TRBD2 (6 bases). This CDR3 comprises 12 residues. Trimming pared 1 base from V and 10 bases from J, leaving 10 bases between. The germline V gene has CDR1 SGHTS and CDR2 YDEGEE. CDR3 loop: CASSLIAESQYF. The CDR3 nucleotides read TGTGCCAGCAGCTTGATAGCGGAATCGCAGTATTTT.

This chain uses TRBV30 with TRBJ2-3, with 7 bases lining up with TRBD2. Germline V gene sequence: CDR1 GTSNPN, CDR2 SVGIG (reference sequence). V shed 4 bases, J shed 5 bases, and the junction held 3 bases outside the gene matches. The CDR3 is 12 amino acids. The CDR3 here is CAWIGGGDTQYF. The CDR3 DNA reads TGTGCCTGGATTGGGGGGGGAGATACGCAGTATTTT. The full variable domain, its missing parts supplied by reference TRBV30 and TRBJ2-3, is SQTIHQWPATLVQPVGSPLSLECTVEGTSNPNLYWYRQAAGRGLQLLFYSVGIGQISSEVPQNLSASRPQDRQFILSSKKLLLSDSGFYLCAWIGGGDTQYFGPGTRLTVL.

The genes are TRBV19 and TRBJ1-6; D is undetermined. The CDR3 is 15 amino acids. Germline CDR1 reads LNHDA; CDR2 reads SQIVND (reference sequence). The ends were cut back, 3 bases at V and 14 bases at J, with 20 bases in the middle. The CDR3 loop is CASSMQKSSGFSLHF. The CDR3 bases are TGTGCCAGTAGTATGCAGAAATCCTCGGGTTTTTCCCTCCACTTT.

On this clone itself: Compared with germline, one end of the junction differs, possibly owing to a read error. This rearrangement joins TRBV7-9 to TRBJ2-5, with no clear D. This CDR3 has 13 residues. Germline CDR1 and CDR2: SEHNR and FQNEAQ (reference sequence). In DNA form, the CDR3 reads TGTGCCAGCAGCTTTGAGCTTAGAGAGGCCCAGTACTTC. This codes for CASSFELREAQYF. The full variable domain, in which reference TRBV7-9 and TRBJ2-5 provide the parts outside the CDR3, is DTGVSQNPRHKITKRGQNVTFRCDPISEHNRLYWYRQTLGQGPEFLTYFQNEAQLEKSRLLSDRFSAERPKGSFSTLEIQRTEQGDSAMYLCASSFELREAQYFGPGTRLLVL.

The V gene is TRBV5-1, the J gene TRBJ1-2, with 8 bases lining up with TRBD1. Looked up from germline, CDR1 is SGHRS and CDR2 is YFSETQ. With V trimmed by 2 bases and J by 7 bases, 10 bases remained unmatched. The CDR3 is 15 amino acids. The CDR3: CASSFGQGGYGGYTF. CDR3 sequence (DNA): TGCGCCAGCAGCTTCGGACAGGGAGGGTATGGTGGCTACACCTTC.

This clone has only one observation. V usage is TRBV6-6 and J usage is TRBJ2-1; tentatively, D is TRBD1 (5 bases). CDR1 and CDR2 (germline): MNHNY, SVGAGI (reference sequence). V gave up 4 bases and J gave up 13 bases, with 14 bases separating them. This CDR3 region has 12 residues. The CDR3 reads CASSLGARGQFF. CDR3 sequence (DNA): TGTGCCAGCAGTTTAGGGGCGAGAGGTCAGTTCTTC.

The CDR3 is CASSMEGNTGELFF. CDR3 DNA sequence: TGTGCCAGCAGTATGGAGGGGAACACCGGGGAGCTGTTTTTT. This chain links TRBV27 with TRBJ2-2; tentative D call: TRBD2 (6 bases). The CDR3 covers 14 residues. The V gene lost 5 bases and the J gene lost 1 base, with 8 bases spanning the gap. Germline V gives CDR1 MNHEY, CDR2 SMNVEV (reference sequence).

The chain has TRBV13 and TRBJ2-3; 7 bases agree with TRBD2. From germline, CDR1 is PRHDT and CDR2 FYEKMQ (reference sequence). This CDR3 is built from 17 residues. The ends lost 5 bases at V and 0 bases at J; junction bases unmatched: 11. The CDR3 here is CASSATTGTKSTDTQYF. CDR3 in DNA: TGTGCCAGCAGCGCCACGACCGGGACTAAGAGCACAGATACGCAGTATTTT. Combining the CDR3 with reference TRBV13 and TRBJ2-3 gives the whole variable domain AAGVIQSPRHLIKEKRETATLKCYPIPRHDTVYWYQQGPGQDPQFLISFYEKMQSDKGSIPDRFSAQQFSDYHSELNMSSLELGDSALYFCASSATTGTKSTDTQYFGPGTRLTVL.

This clone has only a few counts. The V and J genes are TRBV15 and TRBJ1-1; maybe TRBD1 (5 bases). This CDR3 comprises 13 residues. From germline, CDR1 is LNHNV and CDR2 YYDKDF (reference sequence). Trimming left V 6 bases short and J 5 bases short, with 13 bases between. The CDR3 is CATRSRVWTEAFF. As DNA, the CDR3 is TGTGCCACCAGAAGCAGGGTTTGGACTGAAGCTTTCTTT.

The chain uses TRBV19 and TRBJ1-1; 9 positions match TRBD1. Germline V gene data show CDR1 as LNHDA and CDR2 as SQIVND (reference sequence). Losses at the gene ends were 7 bases for V and 4 bases for J; bases not matched to a gene: 10. The CDR3 totals 15 residues. The CDR3 DNA reads TGTGCCAGTACTCCGGGACAGGGTTCATTCACTGAAGCTTTCTTT. This sequence encodes CASTPGQGSFTEAFF.

The V gene is TRBV5-6, the J gene TRBJ2-3, with TRBD1 as a possible D gene (8 bases). CDR1 and CDR2 from the germline V gene are SGHDT and YYEEEE. This CDR3 spans 14 amino acids. The V end lost 4 bases, the J end lost 6 bases, and 15 bases lay between the germline ends. In nucleotides, the CDR3 is TGTGCCAGCAGCGATACAGGGGGAGGGGATACGCAGTATTTT. This gives the protein CASSDTGGGDTQYF.

The gene calls are TRBV5-8 and TRBJ2-1, with D perhaps matching TRBD2 (6 bases). Germline values: CDR1 SGHTS, CDR2 YDEGEE. There are 15 residues in the CDR3. V lost 2 bases and J 0 bases, leaving 9 bases between the germline ends. CDR3 DNA: TGTGCCAGCAGCTTTGGGAGGAGCTCCTACAATGAGCAGTTCTTC. Its translation: CASSFGRSSYNEQFF.

This clone was counted a few times. V usage is TRBV19 and J usage is TRBJ2-5, with a weak D call TRBD1 (5 bases). Judging by the DNA end, TRBJ2-7 fits better; the J call may be wrong. In germline, CDR1 is LNHDA, CDR2 SQIVND (reference sequence). The CDR3 has 14 amino acids. CDR3 amino acids: CASSSGSRADEQYF. CDR3 DNA: TGTGCCAGTAGTTCGGGCAGCAGGGCCGACGAGCAGTACTTC.